There are a few counts of the clone carrying this T cell receptor (beta chain). Its antigen remains unidentified. This entry belongs to a study of CD8+ T cells in alopecia areata. Overall study findings and caveats: In lesional scalp, particularly from alopecia totalis/universalis, clonality was higher than in normal scalp.

The germline V gene encodes CDR1 SEHNR and CDR2 FQNEAQ (reference sequence). Trimming cost V 4 bases and J 3 bases; bases outside gene matches: 5. The CDR3 consists of 14 residues. Extracted from the samples, RNA was reverse transcribed into cDNA to serve as the sequencing template. Libraries were prepared by immunoSEQ multiplex PCR; TCRdb keeps only in-frame clonotypes and omits some of them. The data hold over 200,000 clones, with about three fifths observed a single time. The starting material was CD4+ T cells sorted from blood, obtained at week 0. This clonotype was obtained from a human donor with alopecia areata. The chain combines TRBV7-9 with TRBJ2-7, with 8 bases identical to TRBD1. This CDR3 reads CASSSIQGVYEQYF. In DNA form, the CDR3 reads TGTGCCAGCAGCTCAATACAGGGGGTCTACGAGCAGTACTTC. Full variable domain (missing parts from reference TRBV7-9 and TRBJ2-7): DTGVSQNPRHKITKRGQNVTFRCDPISEHNRLYWYRQTLGQGPEFLTYFQNEAQLEKSRLLSDRFSAERPKGSFSTLEIQRTEQGDSAMYLCASSSIQGVYEQYFGPGTRLTVT.